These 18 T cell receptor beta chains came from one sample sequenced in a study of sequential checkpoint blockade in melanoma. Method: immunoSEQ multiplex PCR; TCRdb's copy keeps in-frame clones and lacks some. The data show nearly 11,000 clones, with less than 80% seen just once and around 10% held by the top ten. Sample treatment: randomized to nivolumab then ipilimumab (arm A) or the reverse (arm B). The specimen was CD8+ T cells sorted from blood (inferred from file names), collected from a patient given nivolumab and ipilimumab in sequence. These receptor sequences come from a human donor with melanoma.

CDR3: CASSPPSGHEQFF. The CDR3 DNA reads as TGTGCCAGCAGCCCCCCCAGCGGGCATGAGCAGTTCTTC. The chain links TRBV7-8 to TRBJ2-1; D perhaps matches TRBD2 (6 bases). Trimming removed 5 bases from V and 8 bases from J, with 13 bases in between. Germline V gene data show CDR1 as SGHVS and CDR2 as FQNEAQ. This CDR3 spans 13 amino acids.

The CDR3 loop is CASLSEGGLAEQETQYF. The CDR3 DNA reads TGTGCCAGCCTTTCCGAAGGGGGGCTAGCGGAACAAGAGACCCAGTACTTC. The rearrangement joins TRBV7-9 to TRBJ2-5; TRBD2 is a possible D gene (7 bases). The V gene lost 8 bases and the J gene lost 2 bases, with 24 bases spanning the gap. CDR3 length: 17 amino acids. The germline gives CDR1 SEHNR, CDR2 FQNEAQ (reference sequence). Supplemented by reference TRBV7-9 and TRBJ2-5, the full variable domain reads DTGVSQNPRHKITKRGQNVTFRCDPISEHNRLYWYRQTLGQGPEFLTYFQNEAQLEKSRLLSDRFSAERPKGSFSTLEIQRTEQGDSAMYLCASLSEGGLAEQETQYFGPGTRLLVL.

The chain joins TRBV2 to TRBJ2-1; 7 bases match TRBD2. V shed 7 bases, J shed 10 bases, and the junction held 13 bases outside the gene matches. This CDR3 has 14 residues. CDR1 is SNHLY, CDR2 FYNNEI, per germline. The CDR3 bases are TGTGCCAGCATAGGACTAGAAGGGACGGGGGAGCAGTTCTTC. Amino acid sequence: CASIGLEGTGEQFF.

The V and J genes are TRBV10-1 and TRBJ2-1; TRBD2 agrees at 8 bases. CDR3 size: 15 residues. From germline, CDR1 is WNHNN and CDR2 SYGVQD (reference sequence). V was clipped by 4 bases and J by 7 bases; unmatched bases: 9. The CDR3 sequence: CASSVLAEPMNEQFF. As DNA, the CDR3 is TGCGCCAGCAGTGTACTAGCGGAGCCGATGAATGAGCAGTTCTTC.

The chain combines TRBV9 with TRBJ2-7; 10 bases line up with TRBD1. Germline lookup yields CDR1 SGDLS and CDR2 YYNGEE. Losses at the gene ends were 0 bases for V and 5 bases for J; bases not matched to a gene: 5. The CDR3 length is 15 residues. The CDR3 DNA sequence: TGTGCCAGCAGCGTAGCCGGGACAGGGGTTAACGAGCAGTACTTC. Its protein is CASSVAGTGVNEQYF. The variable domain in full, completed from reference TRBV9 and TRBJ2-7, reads DSGVTQTPKHLITATGQRVTLRCSPRSGDLSVYWYQQSLDQGLQFLIQYYNGEERAKGNILERFSAQQFPDLHSELNLSSLELGDSALYFCASSVAGTGVNEQYFGPGTRLTVT.

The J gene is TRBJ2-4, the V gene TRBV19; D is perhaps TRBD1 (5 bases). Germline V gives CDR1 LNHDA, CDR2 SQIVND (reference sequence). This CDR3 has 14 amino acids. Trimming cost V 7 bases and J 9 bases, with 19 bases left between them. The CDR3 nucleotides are TGTGCCAGTATTGAAAGGGTGACAGAACGCATTCAGTACTTC. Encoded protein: CASIERVTERIQYF.

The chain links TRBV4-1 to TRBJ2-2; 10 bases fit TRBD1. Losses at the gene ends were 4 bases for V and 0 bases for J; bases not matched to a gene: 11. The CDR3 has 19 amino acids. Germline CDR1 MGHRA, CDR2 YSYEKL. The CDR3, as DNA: TGCGCCAGCAGCCCAGCAGGACAGGGGGATTTTGCGAACACCGGGGAGCTGTTTTTT. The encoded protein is CASSPAGQGDFANTGELFF.

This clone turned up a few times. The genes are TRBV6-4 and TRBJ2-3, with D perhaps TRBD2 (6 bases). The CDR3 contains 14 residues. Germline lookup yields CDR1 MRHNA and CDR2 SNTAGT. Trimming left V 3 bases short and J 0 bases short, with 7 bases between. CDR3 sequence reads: CASSEGTSTDTQYF. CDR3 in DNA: TGTGCCAGCAGTGAAGGGACTAGCACAGATACGCAGTATTTT.

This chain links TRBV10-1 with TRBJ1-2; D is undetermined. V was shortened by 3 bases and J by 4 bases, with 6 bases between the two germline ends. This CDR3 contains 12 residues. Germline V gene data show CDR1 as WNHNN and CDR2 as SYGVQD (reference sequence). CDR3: CASSDGFYGYTF. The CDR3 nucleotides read TGCGCCAGCAGTGACGGGTTCTATGGCTACACCTTC.

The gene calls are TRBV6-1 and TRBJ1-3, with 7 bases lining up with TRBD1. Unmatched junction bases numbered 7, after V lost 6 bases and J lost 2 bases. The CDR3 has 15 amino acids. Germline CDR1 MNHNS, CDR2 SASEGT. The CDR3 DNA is TGTGCCAGCAGCAGTAGGACAGGACCTGGAAACACCATATATTTT. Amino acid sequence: CASSSRTGPGNTIYF.

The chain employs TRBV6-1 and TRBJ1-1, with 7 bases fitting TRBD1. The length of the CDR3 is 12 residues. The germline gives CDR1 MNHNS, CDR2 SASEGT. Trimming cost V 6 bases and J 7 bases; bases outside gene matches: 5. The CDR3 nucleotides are TGTGCCAGCAGGCTAGACAGGGTTGAAGCTTTCTTT. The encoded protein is CASRLDRVEAFF.

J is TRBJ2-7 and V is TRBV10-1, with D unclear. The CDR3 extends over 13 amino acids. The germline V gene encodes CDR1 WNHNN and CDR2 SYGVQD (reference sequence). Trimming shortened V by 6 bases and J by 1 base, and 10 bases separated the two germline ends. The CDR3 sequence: CASRTKSSYEQYF. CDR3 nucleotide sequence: TGCGCCAGCAGAACCAAGAGTTCCTACGAGCAGTACTTC.

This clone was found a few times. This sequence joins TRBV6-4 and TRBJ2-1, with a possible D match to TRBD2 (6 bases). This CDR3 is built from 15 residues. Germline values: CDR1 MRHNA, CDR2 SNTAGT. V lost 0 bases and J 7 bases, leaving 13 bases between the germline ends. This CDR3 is CASSDSRTGGNEQFF. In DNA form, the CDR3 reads TGTGCCAGCAGTGACTCCCGGACTGGGGGGAATGAGCAGTTCTTC.

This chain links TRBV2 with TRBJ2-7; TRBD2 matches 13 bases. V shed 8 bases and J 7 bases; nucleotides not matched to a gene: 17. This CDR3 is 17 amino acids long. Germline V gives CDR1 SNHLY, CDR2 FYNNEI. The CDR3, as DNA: TGTGCCAGCGGGAGGGGACTAGCGGGATTTGGGAGTAAGGAGCAGTACTTC. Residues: CASGRGLAGFGSKEQYF. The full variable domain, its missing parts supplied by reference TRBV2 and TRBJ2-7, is EPEVTQTPSHQVTQMGQEVILRCVPISNHLYFYWYRQILGQKVEFLVSFYNNEISEKSEIFDDQFSVERPDGSNFTLKIRSTKLEDSAMYFCASGRGLAGFGSKEQYFGPGTRLTVT.

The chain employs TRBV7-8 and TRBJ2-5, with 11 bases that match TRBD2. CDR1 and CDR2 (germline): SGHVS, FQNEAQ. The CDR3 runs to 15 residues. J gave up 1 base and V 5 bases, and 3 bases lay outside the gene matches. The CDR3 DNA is TGTGCCAGCAGCCTACTAGCGGGGGCCCAAGAGACCCAGTACTTC. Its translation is CASSLLAGAQETQYF. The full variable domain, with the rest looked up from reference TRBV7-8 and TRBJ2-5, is GAGVSQSPRYKVAKRGQDVALRCDPISGHVSLFWYQQALGQGPEFLTYFQNEAQLDKSGLPSDRFFAERPEGSVSTLKIQRTQQEDSAVYLCASSLLAGAQETQYFGPGTRLLVL.

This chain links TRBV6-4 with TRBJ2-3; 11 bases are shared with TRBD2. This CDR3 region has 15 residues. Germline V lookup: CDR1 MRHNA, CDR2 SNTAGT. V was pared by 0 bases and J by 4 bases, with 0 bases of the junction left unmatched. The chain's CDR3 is CASSDSSGGADTQYF. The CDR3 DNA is TGTGCCAGCAGTGACTCTAGCGGGGGGGCAGATACGCAGTATTTT.

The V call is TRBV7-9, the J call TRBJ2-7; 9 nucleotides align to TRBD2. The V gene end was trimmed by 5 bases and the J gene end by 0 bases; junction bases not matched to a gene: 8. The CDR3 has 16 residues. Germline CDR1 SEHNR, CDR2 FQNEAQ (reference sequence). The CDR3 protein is CASSQELAGRSYEQYF. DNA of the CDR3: TGTGCCAGCAGCCAAGAACTAGCGGGCCGCTCCTACGAGCAGTACTTC.

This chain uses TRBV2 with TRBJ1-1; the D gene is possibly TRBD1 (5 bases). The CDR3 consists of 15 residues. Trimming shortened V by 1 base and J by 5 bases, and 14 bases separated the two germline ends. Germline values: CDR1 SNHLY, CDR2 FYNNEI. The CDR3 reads CASSEGGVLATEAFF. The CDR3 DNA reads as TGTGCCAGCAGTGAAGGGGGCGTATTGGCGACTGAAGCTTTCTTT.